This T cell receptor (beta chain) stems from a study of blood T cell repertoires in COVID-19. The wider study: Material from acute and convalescent COVID-19 was sourced from the United States, Italy and Spain. The analysed material was cDNA or gDNA that came from T cells, B-cell-depleted T cells, or PBMCs.

Germline assignment: CDR1 SQVTM and CDR2 ANQGSEA. The CDR3 sequence is 14 residues long. V dropped 7 bases and J dropped 7 bases, with 19 bases sitting between them. TCRdb's table, derived via immunoSEQ multiplex PCR, lists solely in-frame clones and lacks some. The sample contains approximately 77,000 clones, roughly 85% of which appear only once. This chain connects TRBV29-1 to TRBJ1-4, with D unclear. This TCR came from a man in his forties or fifties with COVID-19, enrolled during active disease. Sequencing was performed on peripheral blood. The CDR3 bases are TGCAGCGCGAGGCCCCGGGGATCAAGTGAAAAACTGTTTTTT. Translating gives CSARPRGSSEKLFF.